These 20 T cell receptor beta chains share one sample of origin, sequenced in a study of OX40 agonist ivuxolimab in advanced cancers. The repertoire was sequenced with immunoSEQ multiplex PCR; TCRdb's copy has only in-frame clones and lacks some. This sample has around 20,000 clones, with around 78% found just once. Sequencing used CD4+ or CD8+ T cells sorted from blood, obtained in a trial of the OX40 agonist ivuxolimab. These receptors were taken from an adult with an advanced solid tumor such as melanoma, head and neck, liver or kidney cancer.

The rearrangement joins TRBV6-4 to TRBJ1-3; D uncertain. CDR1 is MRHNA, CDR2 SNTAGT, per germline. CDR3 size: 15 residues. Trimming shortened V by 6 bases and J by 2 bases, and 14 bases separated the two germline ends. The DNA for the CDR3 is TGTGCCAGCAGCGCCTCGTTCGGGGCTGGAAACACCATATATTTT. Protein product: CASSASFGAGNTIYF.

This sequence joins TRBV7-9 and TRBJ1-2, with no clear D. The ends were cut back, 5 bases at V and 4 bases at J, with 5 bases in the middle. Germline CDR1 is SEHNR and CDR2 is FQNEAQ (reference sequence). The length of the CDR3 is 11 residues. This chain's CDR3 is CASSPPYGYTF. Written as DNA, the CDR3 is TGTGCCAGCAGCCCGCCCTATGGCTACACCTTC.

The CDR3 sequence is CASSSGTGGAGTGELFF. CDR3 in DNA: TGCGCCAGCAGCTCCGGGACAGGGGGCGCGGGCACCGGGGAGCTGTTTTTT. The J gene is TRBJ2-2, the V gene TRBV5-1; 12 positions agree with TRBD1. With 3 bases clipped from V and 4 bases from J, the junction kept 7 bases outside the gene matches. Germline V CDR1 and CDR2: SGHRS, YFSETQ. This CDR3 contains 17 residues.

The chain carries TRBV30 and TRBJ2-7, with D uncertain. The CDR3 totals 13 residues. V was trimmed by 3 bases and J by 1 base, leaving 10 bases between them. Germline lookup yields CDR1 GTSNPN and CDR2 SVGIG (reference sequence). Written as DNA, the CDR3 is TGTGCCTGGAGAACCTTTCGGTCCTACGAGCAGTACTTC. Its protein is CAWRTFRSYEQYF. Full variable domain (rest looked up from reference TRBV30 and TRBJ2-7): SQTIHQWPATLVQPVGSPLSLECTVEGTSNPNLYWYRQAAGRGLQLLFYSVGIGQISSEVPQNLSASRPQDRQFILSSKKLLLSDSGFYLCAWRTFRSYEQYFGPGTRLTVT.

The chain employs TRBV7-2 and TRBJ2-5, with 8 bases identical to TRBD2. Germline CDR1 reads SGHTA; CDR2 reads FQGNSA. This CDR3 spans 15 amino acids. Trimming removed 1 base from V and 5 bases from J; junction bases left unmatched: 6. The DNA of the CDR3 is TGTGCCAGCAGCTTAGACGGGAGGGCCCAGGAGACCCAGTACTTC. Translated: CASSLDGRAQETQYF.

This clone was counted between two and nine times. The CDR3 loop reads CASSPGRPRKYF. CDR3 bases: TGTGCCAGCAGCCCAGGACGGCCAAGGAAGTACTTC. The rearrangement joins TRBV28 to TRBJ2-7; no firm D call. V gave up 6 bases and J gave up 11 bases, with 17 bases separating them. CDR3 length: 12 residues. Germline CDR1 reads MDHEN; CDR2 reads SYDVKM. The full variable domain, in which reference TRBV28 and TRBJ2-7 provide the parts outside the CDR3, is DVKVTQSSRYLVKRTGEKVFLECVQDMDHENMFWYRQDPGLGLRLIYFSYDVKMKEKGDIPEGYSVSREKKERFSLILESASTNQTSMYLCASSPGRPRKYFGPGTRLTVT.

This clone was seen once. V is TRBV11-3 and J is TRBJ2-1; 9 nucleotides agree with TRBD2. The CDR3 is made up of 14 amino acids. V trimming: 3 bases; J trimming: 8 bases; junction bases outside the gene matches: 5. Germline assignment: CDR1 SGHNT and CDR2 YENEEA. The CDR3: CASSFSGGFDEQFF. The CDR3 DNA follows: TGTGCCAGCAGCTTCAGCGGGGGGTTCGATGAGCAGTTCTTC.

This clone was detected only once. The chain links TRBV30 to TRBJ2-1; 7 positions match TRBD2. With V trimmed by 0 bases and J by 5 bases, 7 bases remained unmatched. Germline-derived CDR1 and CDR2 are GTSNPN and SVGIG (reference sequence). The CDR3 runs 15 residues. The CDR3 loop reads CAWSVRGTTDNEQFF. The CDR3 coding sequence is TGTGCCTGGAGTGTACGAGGGACTACCGACAATGAGCAGTTCTTC.

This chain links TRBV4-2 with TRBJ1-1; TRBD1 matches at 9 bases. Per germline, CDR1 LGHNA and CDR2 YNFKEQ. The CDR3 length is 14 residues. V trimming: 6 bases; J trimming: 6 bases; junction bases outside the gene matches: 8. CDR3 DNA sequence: TGTGCCAGCAGTCCTACAGGGGGCTCGGCTGAAGCTTTCTTT. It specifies CASSPTGGSAEAFF.

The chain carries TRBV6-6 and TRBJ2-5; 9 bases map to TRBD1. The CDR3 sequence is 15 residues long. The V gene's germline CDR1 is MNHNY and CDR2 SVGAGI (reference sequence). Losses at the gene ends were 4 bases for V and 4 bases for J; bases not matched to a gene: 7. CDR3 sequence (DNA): TGTGCCAGCAGTTTCAAACAGGGGGCTGGAGAGACCCAGTACTTC. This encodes CASSFKQGAGETQYF.

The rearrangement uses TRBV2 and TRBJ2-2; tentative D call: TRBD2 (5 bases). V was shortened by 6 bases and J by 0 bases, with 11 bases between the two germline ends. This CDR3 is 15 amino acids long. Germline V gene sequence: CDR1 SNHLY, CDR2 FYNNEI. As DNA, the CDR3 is TGTGCCAGCAGGATCAGGACTTCGAACACCGGGGAGCTGTTTTTT. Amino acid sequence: CASRIRTSNTGELFF.

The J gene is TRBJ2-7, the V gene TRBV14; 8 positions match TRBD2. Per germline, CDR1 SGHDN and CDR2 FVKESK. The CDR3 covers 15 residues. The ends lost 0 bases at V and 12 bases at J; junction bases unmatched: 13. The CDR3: CASSQDASGSIARYF. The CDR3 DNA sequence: TGTGCCAGCAGCCAAGATGCCAGCGGGAGTATCGCGCGGTACTTC.

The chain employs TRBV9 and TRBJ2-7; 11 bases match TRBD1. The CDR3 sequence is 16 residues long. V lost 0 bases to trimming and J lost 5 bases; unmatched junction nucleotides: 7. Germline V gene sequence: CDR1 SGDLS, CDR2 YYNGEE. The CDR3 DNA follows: TGTGCCAGCAGCGTAGAGGGGGACAGGGGGACCCACGAGCAGTACTTC. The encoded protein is CASSVEGDRGTHEQYF. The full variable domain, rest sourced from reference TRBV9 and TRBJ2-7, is DSGVTQTPKHLITATGQRVTLRCSPRSGDLSVYWYQQSLDQGLQFLIQYYNGEERAKGNILERFSAQQFPDLHSELNLSSLELGDSALYFCASSVEGDRGTHEQYFGPGTRLTVT.

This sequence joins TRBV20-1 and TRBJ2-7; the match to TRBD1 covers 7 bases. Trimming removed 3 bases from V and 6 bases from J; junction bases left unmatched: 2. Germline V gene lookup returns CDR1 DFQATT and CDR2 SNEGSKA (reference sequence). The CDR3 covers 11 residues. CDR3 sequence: CSARTGPEQYF. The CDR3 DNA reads TGCAGTGCTAGGACAGGGCCCGAGCAGTACTTC.

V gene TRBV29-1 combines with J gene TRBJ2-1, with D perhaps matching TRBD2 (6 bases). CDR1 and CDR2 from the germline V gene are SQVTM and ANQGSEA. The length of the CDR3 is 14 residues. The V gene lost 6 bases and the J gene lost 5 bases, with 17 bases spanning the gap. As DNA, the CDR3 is TGCAGCGTCGCTCCTCGACTAGACCACAATGAGCAGTTCTTC. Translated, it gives CSVAPRLDHNEQFF.

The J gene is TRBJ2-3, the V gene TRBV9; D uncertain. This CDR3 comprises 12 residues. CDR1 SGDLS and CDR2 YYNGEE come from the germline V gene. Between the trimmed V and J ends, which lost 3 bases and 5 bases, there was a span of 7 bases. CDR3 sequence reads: CASSGLGDTQYF. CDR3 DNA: TGTGCCAGCAGCGGGCTCGGAGATACGCAGTATTTT.

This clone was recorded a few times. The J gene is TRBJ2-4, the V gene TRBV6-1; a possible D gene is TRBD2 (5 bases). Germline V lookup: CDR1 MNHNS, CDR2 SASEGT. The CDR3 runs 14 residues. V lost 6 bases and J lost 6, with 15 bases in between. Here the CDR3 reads CASRLSVEGNIQYF. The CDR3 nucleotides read TGTGCCAGCAGGCTGTCAGTTGAGGGAAACATTCAGTACTTC.

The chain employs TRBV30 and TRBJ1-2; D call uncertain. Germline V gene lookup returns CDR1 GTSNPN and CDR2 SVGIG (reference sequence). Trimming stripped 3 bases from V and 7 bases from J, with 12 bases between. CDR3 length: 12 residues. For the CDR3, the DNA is TGTGCCTGGAGATCGAGCTCCGGTGGCTACACCTTC. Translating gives CAWRSSSGGYTF.

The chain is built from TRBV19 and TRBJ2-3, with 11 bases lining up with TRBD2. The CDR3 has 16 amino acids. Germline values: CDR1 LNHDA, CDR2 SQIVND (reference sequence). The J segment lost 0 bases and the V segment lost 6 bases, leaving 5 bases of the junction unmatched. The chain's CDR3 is CASSKLAGASTDTQYF. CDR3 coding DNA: TGTGCCAGTAGCAAACTAGCGGGGGCGAGCACAGATACGCAGTATTTT.

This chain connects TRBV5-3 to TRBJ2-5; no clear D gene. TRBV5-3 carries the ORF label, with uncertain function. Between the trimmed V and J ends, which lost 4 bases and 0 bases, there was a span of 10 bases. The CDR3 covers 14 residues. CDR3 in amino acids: CARSSPKYQETQYF. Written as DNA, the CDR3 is TGTGCCAGAAGCAGCCCTAAGTACCAAGAGACCCAGTACTTC.